A single count supports the clone carrying this T cell receptor beta chain. The antigen is undetermined. Trimming cost V 1 base and J 5 bases; bases outside gene matches: 9. The CDR3 spans 17 residues. Germline CDR1 is SEHNR and CDR2 is FQNEAQ (reference sequence). The record originates from a study of cytomegalovirus exposure and HLA in healthy donors. As for the study in general: Falling in the Caucasian-associated ancestry cluster were 65% to 90% of approximately 410 genotyped donors.

The primer mix had 60 Vbeta and 13 Jbeta primers. The protocol was immunoSEQ multiplex PCR, while the TCRdb copy is restricted to in-frame clones and leaves out a portion. The table records approximately 250,000 clones, around 78% of them present only once. Study outcomes and limitations: CMV serostatus was the only immune exposure information that was available.

The receptor's source is a boy younger than 18 in good health and CMV-seronegative. This chain joins TRBV7-9 and TRBJ1-1, with TRBD1 matching 11 bases. The source material was PBMCs. The CDR3 reads CASSLVTGTGGGTEAFF. As DNA, the CDR3 is TGTGCCAGCAGCTTAGTAACAGGGACAGGGGGAGGGACTGAAGCTTTCTTT.